What follows are 31 T cell receptor beta chains derived from one specimen sequenced in a study of identical twins. TCRdb fed the 5' RACE reads into MiXCR, producing one record per CDR3 protein. The profile covers roughly 230,000 distinct CDR3 sequences, with approximately 8.3% appearing a single time and 2.5% to 3.5% taken by the ten largest. These data also formed part of another study, on yellow fever vaccine responses in identical twins.

The sequencing sample was made of CD8+ T cells sorted from blood. The receptors shown here come from a woman aged 18-29 years in good health.

The genes are TRBV24-1 and TRBJ2-1, with unresolved D. Germline V gives CDR1 KGHDR, CDR2 SFDVKD. Trimming took 2 bases from V and 10 from J, leaving 11 bases between them. CDR3 size: 13 residues. The CDR3 loop is CATSDSPVLEQFF. Written as DNA, the CDR3 is TGTGCCACCAGTGATTCCCCGGTATTGGAGCAGTTCTTC.

This clonotype was found a few times. V is TRBV10-3 and J is TRBJ2-7; D is uncertain. V was pared by 10 bases and J by 3 bases, with 16 bases between. Germline V gives CDR1 ENHRY, CDR2 SYGVKD. The CDR3 extends over 13 amino acids. CDR3 coding DNA: TGTGCCACCACCCGAGAGGATCTCTACGAGCAGTACTTC. Protein: CATTREDLYEQYF.

A remark on this clonotype: Relative to the germline gene, one junction end is altered; a read error may explain this. The chain is built from TRBV3-1 and TRBJ2-5, with D unclear. The germline CDR1 and CDR2 sequences are LGHDT and YNNKEL (reference sequence). This CDR3 comprises 12 residues. CDR3 nucleotide sequence: TGTGCCATCAGCCAAGACGGGGAGACCCAGTACTTC. Translation: CAISQDGETQYF.

This clonotype has a handful of counts. The rearrangement uses TRBV9 and TRBJ2-7; 8 positions match TRBD1. The J segment lost 0 bases and the V segment lost 4 bases, leaving 9 bases of the junction unmatched. The germline CDR1 and CDR2 sequences are SGDLS and YYNGEE. CDR3 length: 16 residues. The CDR3, as DNA: TGTGCCAGCAGCCCCCAGGGGGCTTGGAGCTCCTACGAGCAGTACTTC. It translates to CASSPQGAWSSYEQYF.

This clonotype appeared a few times. The chain couples TRBV4-1 to TRBJ1-1; no firm D call. Trimming left V 0 bases short and J 1 base short, with 9 bases between. CDR3 size: 15 residues. Germline CDR1 is MGHRA and CDR2 is YSYEKL. CDR3 DNA sequence: TGCGCCAGCAGCCAAGAAGATGGGCGGAACACTGAAGCTTTCTTT. This translates into CASSQEDGRNTEAFF.

This clonotype was seen at least ten times. This rearrangement joins TRBV7-9 to TRBJ2-7; 8 nucleotides line up with TRBD1. CDR1 and CDR2 from the germline V gene are SEHNR and FQNEAQ (reference sequence). The ends lost 6 bases at V and 4 bases at J; junction bases unmatched: 14. This CDR3 contains 16 residues. This CDR3 is CASSNAGTGIKYEQYF. For the CDR3, the DNA is TGTGCCAGCAGTAATGCCGGGACAGGTATAAAGTACGAGCAGTACTTC.

Ten or more counts support this clonotype. The rearrangement links TRBV4-3 to TRBJ2-7, with a weak D call TRBD1 (5 bases). This CDR3 contains 15 residues. CDR1 is LGHNA and CDR2 is YSLEER in the germline V gene. Between the trimmed V and J ends, which lost 0 bases and 0 bases, there was a span of 9 bases. CDR3 bases: TGCGCCAGCAGCCAAGATCTAGACAGCTCCTACGAGCAGTACTTC. Its translation: CASSQDLDSSYEQYF.

This clonotype was observed at least ten times. The chain recombines TRBV7-9 with TRBJ1-2; TRBD1 matches at 7 bases. The CDR3 loop spans 14 amino acids. V lost 4 bases, J lost 3 bases, and 5 bases stayed unmatched. The germline gives CDR1 SEHNR, CDR2 FQNEAQ (reference sequence). The CDR3 loop is CASSSGTAHYGYTF. In DNA form, the CDR3 reads TGTGCCAGCAGCTCCGGGACAGCCCACTATGGCTACACCTTC.

The V gene is TRBV29-1, the J gene TRBJ2-7; D may be TRBD1 (5 bases). V lost 4 bases, J lost 4 bases, and 14 bases lay in between. The CDR3 spans 13 residues. Germline assignment: CDR1 SQVTM and CDR2 ANQGSEA. As DNA, the CDR3 is TGCAGCGTTGGAGAGGACATGGGGTACGAGCAGTACTTC. It translates to CSVGEDMGYEQYF.

J is TRBJ1-6 and V is TRBV6-2 or TRBV6-3; 8 positions agree with TRBD1. V lost 2 bases, J lost 9 bases, and 9 bases stayed unmatched. The CDR3 has 16 residues. Germline V lookup: CDR1 MNHEY, CDR2 SVGEGT. CDR3 sequence reads: CASSYDRTGRGSPLHF. In DNA form, the CDR3 reads TGTGCCAGCAGTTACGACCGGACAGGGAGGGGTTCACCCCTCCACTTT.

This clonotype was counted a few times. The chain joins TRBV6-2 or TRBV6-3 to TRBJ2-1; 8 bases are a match to TRBD1. V gave up 2 bases and J gave up 7 bases; unmatched junction bases: 10. This CDR3 spans 16 amino acids. Germline-derived CDR1 and CDR2 are MNHEY and SVGEGT. CDR3 residues: CASSYGSGGLFNEQFF. The DNA for the CDR3 is TGTGCCAGCAGTTACGGGTCAGGGGGCTTGTTTAATGAGCAGTTCTTC.

The chain has TRBV7-9 and TRBJ2-3, with TRBD1 identical over 11 bases. From germline, CDR1 is SEHNR and CDR2 FQNEAQ (reference sequence). CDR3 size: 17 residues. V trimming: 8 bases; J trimming: 4 bases; junction bases outside the gene matches: 14. For the CDR3, the DNA is TGTGCCAGCTGGGACAGGGGGGCTGAGGGTGGAGCAGATACGCAGTATTTT. Protein sequence: CASWDRGAEGGADTQYF.

The chain couples TRBV6-2 or TRBV6-3 to TRBJ2-5; D is undetermined. CDR1 is MNHEY, CDR2 SVGEGT, per germline. The CDR3 spans 16 residues. V was clipped by 4 bases and J by 0 bases, with 15 bases between them. CDR3 sequence (DNA): TGTGCCAGCAGTTGGGAAAGTTTGGGTTACCAAGAGACCCAGTACTTC. Its translation: CASSWESLGYQETQYF.

This chain uses TRBV4-1 with TRBJ1-1; TRBD1 might be the D (5 bases). The germline CDR1 and CDR2 sequences are MGHRA and YSYEKL. V was shortened by 5 bases and J by 3 bases, with 13 bases between the two germline ends. The CDR3 sequence is 14 residues long. This CDR3 is CASSWRQTDTEAFF. CDR3 nucleotide sequence: TGCGCCAGCAGCTGGAGACAGACGGACACTGAAGCTTTCTTT.

This clonotype was seen at least ten times. The chain combines TRBV29-1 with TRBJ1-2; possibly TRBD1 for D (5 bases). Germline V gene data show CDR1 as SQVTM and CDR2 as ANQGSEA. Trimming removed 1 base from V and 0 bases from J, with 15 bases in between. This CDR3 is 16 amino acids long. CDR3 sequence (DNA): TGCAGCGTTGAAGTAGTGACGGCAGGGCCTAACTATGGCTACACCTTC. Translated: CSVEVVTAGPNYGYTF.

This clonotype showed up many times. The V gene is TRBV4-2, the J gene TRBJ1-6, with D unresolved. Trimming took 1 base from V and 9 from J, leaving 22 bases between them. The germline CDR1 and CDR2 sequences are LGHNA and YNFKEQ. This CDR3 contains 18 residues. This chain's CDR3 is CASSQGGSRSASGSPLHF. The CDR3, as DNA: TGTGCCAGCAGCCAAGGCGGATCCAGGTCGGCGAGTGGTTCACCCCTCCACTTT.

The chain combines TRBV6-2 or TRBV6-3 with TRBJ2-1, with D possibly being TRBD1 or TRBD2 (6 bases each). This CDR3 comprises 14 residues. Germline loops: CDR1 MNHEY, CDR2 SVGEGT. V gave up 7 bases and J gave up 1 base, with 11 bases separating them. This CDR3 is CASTLGGSYNEQFF. DNA for the CDR3: TGTGCCAGCACCTTAGGGGGGTCCTACAATGAGCAGTTCTTC.

The rearrangement links TRBV30 to TRBJ2-7; D is possibly TRBD1 (6 bases). V lost 2 bases to trimming and J lost 2 bases, with 13 bases between them. CDR1 is GTSNPN, CDR2 SVGIG, per germline (reference sequence). The CDR3 consists of 14 residues. The chain's CDR3 is CAWSTGTYPYEQYF. CDR3 nucleotides: TGTGCCTGGAGTACCGGGACATACCCCTACGAGCAGTACTTC.

This clonotype was counted ten times or more. This chain links TRBV5-1 with TRBJ2-1; tentative D call: TRBD2 (6 bases). This CDR3 spans 14 amino acids. V lost 4 bases and J 8 bases, leaving 16 bases between the germline ends. CDR1 is SGHRS and CDR2 is YFSETQ in the germline V gene. CDR3 protein: CASSPAVGTDEQFF. The DNA of the CDR3 is TGCGCCAGCAGCCCGGCGGTTGGGACTGATGAGCAGTTCTTC.

This clonotype was seen a few times. V usage is TRBV5-1 and J usage is TRBJ1-1, with 8 bases that match TRBD1. J lost 0 bases, V lost 4 bases, and 5 bases had no gene match. This CDR3 is 15 amino acids long. In germline, CDR1 is SGHRS, CDR2 YFSETQ. Here the CDR3 reads CASSDWTGMNTEAFF. The CDR3 region has the DNA TGCGCCAGCAGCGACTGGACAGGGATGAACACTGAAGCTTTCTTT.

This clonotype has a count of ten or more. The V call is TRBV29-1, the J call TRBJ2-1; no clear D gene. Germline CDR1 reads SQVTM; CDR2 reads ANQGSEA. V was pared by 0 bases and J by 3 bases, with 6 bases between. The CDR3 is made up of 13 amino acids. CDR3 region: CSVEESLYNEQFF. The CDR3 coding sequence is TGCAGCGTTGAAGAGAGTCTCTACAATGAGCAGTTCTTC.

The chain employs TRBV5-6 and TRBJ2-1, with D tentatively TRBD1 or TRBD2 (5 bases each). Per germline, CDR1 SGHDT and CDR2 YYEEEE. The CDR3 has 13 residues. Trimming left V 3 bases short and J 10 bases short, with 14 bases between. The CDR3 loop reads CASSYAEGFEQFF. The DNA for the CDR3 is TGTGCCAGCAGCTACGCCGAGGGGTTCGAGCAGTTCTTC.

In this sample, this clonotype turned up many times. The rearrangement joins TRBV27 to TRBJ2-1, with no clear D. CDR1 and CDR2 from the germline V gene are MNHEY and SMNVEV (reference sequence). V was pared by 4 bases and J by 0 bases, with 7 bases between. The CDR3 contains 14 residues. CDR3 sequence: CASSSASSYNEQFF. The DNA of the CDR3 is TGTGCCAGCAGTTCGGCTAGCTCCTACAATGAGCAGTTCTTC.

This clonotype came up many times. The chain recombines TRBV6-5 with TRBJ2-1; no firm D call. This CDR3 has 13 residues. V lost 5 bases to trimming and J lost 4 bases, with 9 bases between them. Germline values: CDR1 MNHEY, CDR2 SVGAGI. This CDR3 is CASSTNGYNEQFF. The CDR3 region has the DNA TGTGCCAGCAGTACTAATGGGTACAATGAGCAGTTCTTC.

This clonotype has at least ten counts. The chain links TRBV29-1 to TRBJ1-1, with 10 bases fitting TRBD1. Unmatched junction bases numbered 8, after V lost 6 bases and J lost 4 bases. The CDR3 runs to 14 residues. Germline values: CDR1 SQVTM, CDR2 ANQGSEA. Here the CDR3 reads CSVDRGLGATEAFF. The DNA for the CDR3 is TGCAGCGTCGACAGGGGGCTCGGGGCCACTGAAGCTTTCTTT.

Only a few counts were recorded for this clonotype. The chain has TRBV14 and TRBJ2-1, with D possibly matching TRBD2 (5 bases). CDR1 is SGHDN, CDR2 FVKESK, per germline. Between the trimmed V and J ends, which lost 1 base and 7 bases, there was a span of 8 bases. This CDR3 is 13 amino acids long. In DNA, the CDR3 is TGTGCCAGCAGCCAAGTGCCGGGGAATGAGCAGTTCTTC. Residues: CASSQVPGNEQFF.

This clonotype was detected only a few times. The rearrangement links TRBV7-9 to TRBJ2-2; D may be TRBD1 (6 bases). Trimming stripped 5 bases from V and 1 base from J, with 14 bases between. The germline V gene has CDR1 SEHNR and CDR2 FQNEAQ (reference sequence). The CDR3 length is 16 residues. The CDR3 DNA is TGTGCCAGCAGCCTCCCCATGGGACAGAACACCGGGGAGCTGTTTTTT. This codes for CASSLPMGQNTGELFF.

This clonotype occurred many times. This rearrangement joins TRBV12-3 or TRBV12-4 to TRBJ2-1, with TRBD2 matching over 11 bases. Unmatched junction bases numbered 5, after V lost 1 base and J lost 9 bases. The CDR3 is 15 amino acids. The CDR3 is CASSLVGLAGGEQFF. Written as DNA, the CDR3 is TGTGCCAGCAGTTTAGTCGGTCTAGCGGGAGGTGAGCAGTTCTTC.

A few counts support this clonotype. V usage is TRBV27 and J usage is TRBJ2-7; tentative D call: TRBD1 (6 bases). Trimming pared 3 bases from V and 3 bases from J, leaving 12 bases between. Germline values: CDR1 MNHEY, CDR2 SMNVEV (reference sequence). CDR3 size: 14 residues. CDR3 in DNA: TGTGCCAGCAGTTTTATGGGACAAAACTACGAGCAGTACTTC. It is translated as CASSFMGQNYEQYF.

This clonotype showed up many times. The rearrangement joins TRBV29-1 to TRBJ1-1; no reliable D call. CDR3 size: 12 residues. Trimming left V 4 bases short and J 1 base short, with 7 bases between. Germline CDR1 SQVTM, CDR2 ANQGSEA. DNA of the CDR3: TGCAGCGTTGTACCCGGGAACACTGAAGCTTTCTTT. Amino acids: CSVVPGNTEAFF.

This clonotype was picked up a small number of times. J is TRBJ2-3 and V is TRBV5-1; TRBD2 matches at 10 bases. Germline V gene sequence: CDR1 SGHRS, CDR2 YFSETQ. V dropped 0 bases and J dropped 0; count of bases not matched to a gene: 7. The CDR3 has 18 residues. CDR3 sequence: CASSLGASGGFSTDTQYF. The CDR3 DNA is TGCGCCAGCAGCTTGGGGGCTAGCGGGGGCTTCAGCACAGATACGCAGTATTTT.